Below, 25 T cell receptor beta chains from the same sample are listed, as sequenced in a study of technical replicates of blood from a few donors. The table came from immunoSEQ multiplex PCR; TCRdb's copy has only in-frame clones and leaves some out. Among 55,000 to 75,000 clones listed, just under 95% were seen once. Sequenced: PBMCs. The receptors were sampled from a human donor in good health. Some clones in this sample may be carry-over from other donors' samples.

The genes are TRBV4-3 and TRBJ2-3, with a weak D call TRBD2 (6 bases). The CDR3 sequence is 13 residues long. The V end was cut by 3 bases, the J end by 3 bases, with 7 bases between. The V gene's germline CDR1 is LGHNA and CDR2 YSLEER. The CDR3 region is CASSQEGTDTQYF. The DNA of the CDR3 is TGCGCCAGCAGCCAGGAGGGGACAGATACGCAGTATTTT.

This chain joins TRBV19 and TRBJ1-4; 7 bases fit TRBD1. CDR3 size: 14 residues. V was pared by 4 bases and J by 4 bases, with 3 bases of the junction left unmatched. The germline V gene encodes CDR1 LNHDA and CDR2 SQIVND (reference sequence). In DNA, the CDR3 is TGTGCCAGTAGTAGGGGACAGATTAATGAAAAACTGTTTTTT. As protein: CASSRGQINEKLFF.

The gene calls are TRBV4-3 and TRBJ2-3; the D gene is possibly TRBD2 (5 bases). Germline assignment: CDR1 LGHNA and CDR2 YSLEER. With 0 bases removed from V and 5 bases from J, the gap between germline ends came to 9 bases. The CDR3 length is 14 residues. The CDR3 is CASSQELGGDTQYF. CDR3 DNA sequence: TGCGCCAGCAGCCAAGAGCTAGGAGGAGATACGCAGTATTTT.

V gene TRBV6-6 combines with J gene TRBJ1-3; a weak D match, TRBD1 (6 bases). CDR3 size: 14 residues. The V gene lost 5 bases and the J gene lost 0 bases, with 8 bases spanning the gap. Germline CDR1 and CDR2: MNHNY and SVGAGI (reference sequence). This chain's CDR3 is CASSGGSSGNTIYF. The DNA of the CDR3 is TGTGCCAGCAGTGGGGGCAGCTCTGGAAACACCATATATTTT.

The J gene is TRBJ1-6, the V gene TRBV30, with 7 bases identical to TRBD1. CDR1 is GTSNPN, CDR2 SVGIG, per germline (reference sequence). The CDR3 is made up of 15 amino acids. V was pared by 3 bases and J by 3 bases, with 5 bases of the junction left unmatched. The CDR3, as DNA: TGTGCCTGGAGAGCGTGGACAGGCTATAATTCACCCCTCCACTTT. Its protein product is CAWRAWTGYNSPLHF.

The chain links TRBV4-1 to TRBJ1-2, with TRBD1 matching 9 bases. This CDR3 spans 13 amino acids. With V trimmed by 6 bases and J by 7 bases, 6 bases remained unmatched. Germline V CDR1 and CDR2: MGHRA, YSYEKL. CDR3 DNA sequence: TGCGCCAGCAGTAGCGGGACAGGGCTTGGCTACACCTTC. Translated, it gives CASSSGTGLGYTF.

The chain has TRBV7-2 and TRBJ2-7; TRBD1 agrees at 11 bases. From germline, CDR1 is SGHTA and CDR2 FQGNSA. The CDR3 consists of 14 residues. J lost 4 bases, V lost 4 bases, and 3 bases had no gene match. The CDR3 nucleotides read TGTGCCAGCAGCTCTGGGACAGGGGGGTACGAGCAGTACTTC. Translation gives CASSSGTGGYEQYF.

The V and J genes are TRBV7-7 and TRBJ2-2; tentative D call: TRBD2 (6 bases). The CDR3 length is 15 residues. The V end was cut by 5 bases, the J end by 4 bases, with 14 bases between. Germline values: CDR1 SSHAT, CDR2 FNYEAQ (reference sequence). The CDR3 spells CASSLVAEGTGELFF. The DNA of the CDR3 is TGTGCCAGCAGCCTAGTAGCGGAGGGCACCGGGGAGCTGTTTTTT.

The V and J genes are TRBV7-3 and TRBJ2-2, with TRBD2 identical over 12 bases. J was trimmed by 5 bases and V by 5 bases; bases with no gene match: 3. Germline V gives CDR1 SGHTA, CDR2 FQGTGA. The CDR3 is made up of 15 amino acids. CDR3 sequence: CASSPGLAGTGELFF. CDR3 DNA: TGTGCCAGCAGCCCTGGACTAGCGGGGACCGGGGAGCTGTTTTTT.

The chain recombines TRBV4-2 with TRBJ2-3; the match to TRBD2 covers 13 bases. The V and J ends lost 0 bases and 2 bases, in that order; junction bases with no gene match: 8. This CDR3 is built from 19 residues. CDR1 and CDR2 from the germline V gene are LGHNA and YNFKEQ. CDR3 nucleotide sequence: TGTGCCAGCAGCCAAGACACCGGGACTAGCGGGGCATTCACAGATACGCAGTATTTT. Translation gives CASSQDTGTSGAFTDTQYF.

The rearrangement uses TRBV19 and TRBJ2-7; 8 bases fit TRBD2. V trimming: 5 bases; J trimming: 5 bases; junction bases outside the gene matches: 5. The germline V gene encodes CDR1 LNHDA and CDR2 SQIVND (reference sequence). The CDR3 totals 13 residues. CDR3 sequence (DNA): TGTGCCAGTAGTTATCTAGCGGGCAACGAGCAGTACTTC. Translated, it gives CASSYLAGNEQYF.

The chain combines TRBV5-1 with TRBJ2-2; 7 bases are a match to TRBD2. From germline, CDR1 is SGHRS and CDR2 YFSETQ. V lost 3 bases to trimming and J lost 2 bases; unmatched junction nucleotides: 10. The CDR3 covers 17 residues. As DNA, the CDR3 is TGCGCCAGCAGCTCCGTAGGCGGGGGATTTAACACCGGGGAGCTGTTTTTT. Translation: CASSSVGGGFNTGELFF. Based on the CDR3 plus reference TRBV5-1 and TRBJ2-2, the full variable domain is KAGVTQTPRYLIKTRGQQVTLSCSPISGHRSVSWYQQTPGQGLQFLFEYFSETQRNKGNFPGRFSGRQFSNSRSEMNVSTLELGDSALYLCASSSVGGGFNTGELFFGEGSRLTVL.

This sequence joins TRBV18 and TRBJ2-5; 13 bases are a match to TRBD2. The junction had 4 bases not matched to a gene; V was cut back by 5 bases and J by 4 bases. Germline-derived CDR1 and CDR2 are KGHSH and LQKENI. The CDR3 is 15 amino acids. The CDR3 nucleotides read TGTGCCAGCTCAAGGGGACTAGCGGGGATAGAGACCCAGTACTTC. This translates into CASSRGLAGIETQYF.

The chain combines TRBV5-4 with TRBJ2-5; D gene uncertain. The germline CDR1 and CDR2 sequences are SGHNT and YYREEE (reference sequence). The CDR3 extends over 14 amino acids. With 4 bases removed from V and 4 bases from J, the gap between germline ends came to 14 bases. The CDR3 nucleotides read TGTGCCAGCAGCCCAGAGGCCTCCCTAGAGACCCAGTACTTC. Translating gives CASSPEASLETQYF.

Comment on this clone: Relative to the germline gene, one junction end is altered; a read error may explain this. J is TRBJ2-1 and V is TRBV7-3, with D tentatively TRBD2 (6 bases). The CDR3 loop spans 15 amino acids. The germline V gene has CDR1 SGHTA and CDR2 FQGTGA. The DNA for the CDR3 is TGTGCCAGCAGCGGTGGCGGGGCCTCCAACAATGAGCAGTTCTTC. Its translation is CASSGGGASNNEQFF.

The table lists this clone with a count of one. The chain employs TRBV2 and TRBJ1-5; the D is unclear. This CDR3 has 13 amino acids. Germline V gene data show CDR1 as SNHLY and CDR2 as FYNNEI. Trimming shortened V by 3 bases and J by 4 bases, and 7 bases separated the two germline ends. The CDR3: CASSESGNQPQHF. CDR3 sequence (DNA): TGTGCCAGCAGTGAGTCGGGGAATCAGCCCCAGCATTTT.

The V call is TRBV2, the J call TRBJ1-1; D remains ambiguous. Trimming pared 6 bases from V and 3 bases from J, leaving 14 bases between. CDR1 and CDR2 (germline): SNHLY, FYNNEI. The CDR3 has 14 amino acids. CDR3 sequence: CASSWKRGDTEAFF. CDR3 sequence (DNA): TGTGCCAGCAGCTGGAAGAGAGGTGACACTGAAGCTTTCTTT.

This CDR3 is CASSLGSGETQYF. The CDR3 DNA reads as TGTGCCAGCAGTCTCGGGAGTGGGGAGACCCAGTACTTC. The gene calls are TRBV7-3 and TRBJ2-5, with TRBD2 as a possible D gene (6 bases). The V end was cut by 6 bases, the J end by 5 bases, with 13 bases between. The CDR3 is 13 residues long. Germline CDR1 SGHTA, CDR2 FQGTGA. The full variable domain, its missing parts supplied by reference TRBV7-3 and TRBJ2-5, is GAGVSQTPSNKVTEKGKYVELRCDPISGHTALYWYRQSLGQGPEFLIYFQGTGAADDSGLPNDRFFAVRPEGSVSTLKIQRTERGDSAVYLCASSLGSGETQYFGPGTRLLVL.

The chain is built from TRBV28 and TRBJ1-1; unclear D gene. Per the germline V gene, CDR1 is MDHEN and CDR2 is SYDVKM. The CDR3 covers 12 residues. V was cut by 10 bases and J by 6 bases, with 15 bases left in between. CDR3 bases: TGTGCCACCAAGGAGGGATACCCTGAAGCTTTCTTT. Amino acids: CATKEGYPEAFF.

This chain links TRBV29-1 with TRBJ1-2; perhaps TRBD1 as D (6 bases). The V and J ends lost 6 bases and 2 bases respectively, with 10 bases between them. This CDR3 has 12 residues. Germline lookup yields CDR1 SQVTM and CDR2 ANQGSEA. Here the CDR3 reads CSVGQQNYGYTF. CDR3 bases: TGCAGCGTAGGACAGCAGAACTATGGCTACACCTTC.

V usage is TRBV29-1 and J usage is TRBJ1-1; D is perhaps TRBD1 (6 bases). V was clipped by 2 bases and J by 3 bases, with 10 bases between them. The CDR3 spans 13 residues. The V gene's germline CDR1 is SQVTM and CDR2 ANQGSEA. CDR3: CSVEREGDTEAFF. CDR3 bases: TGCAGCGTTGAACGTGAGGGGGACACTGAAGCTTTCTTT.

There are a few counts of this clone. This chain joins TRBV4-1 and TRBJ2-7, with D perhaps matching TRBD2 (6 bases). The CDR3 runs 17 residues. V lost 0 bases to trimming and J lost 2 bases, with 17 bases between them. Germline V lookup: CDR1 MGHRA, CDR2 YSYEKL. DNA of the CDR3: TGCGCCAGCAGCCAAGATCGGGAGAGGTCCCCCCCCTACGAGCAGTACTTC. This translates into CASSQDRERSPPYEQYF.

This chain links TRBV9 with TRBJ1-4; TRBD1 matches at 7 bases. Unmatched junction bases numbered 7, after V lost 6 bases and J lost 8 bases. CDR1 is SGDLS and CDR2 is YYNGEE in the germline V gene. The CDR3 runs to 13 residues. CDR3: CASNRDSAEKLFF. CDR3 nucleotide sequence: TGTGCCAGCAACCGGGACAGTGCCGAAAAACTGTTTTTT.

The CDR3 protein is CASSLAETSVSYEQYF. CDR3 bases: TGCGCCAGCAGCTTGGCCGAAACTAGCGTTTCCTACGAGCAGTACTTC. J is TRBJ2-7 and V is TRBV5-1; 7 bases agree with TRBD2. With 0 bases clipped from V and 1 base from J, the junction kept 7 bases outside the gene matches. The CDR3 consists of 16 residues. The germline V gene encodes CDR1 SGHRS and CDR2 YFSETQ. The whole variable domain, filled in from reference TRBV5-1 and TRBJ2-7, reads KAGVTQTPRYLIKTRGQQVTLSCSPISGHRSVSWYQQTPGQGLQFLFEYFSETQRNKGNFPGRFSGRQFSNSRSEMNVSTLELGDSALYLCASSLAETSVSYEQYFGPGTRLTVT.

The table lists this clone with a count of one. The rearrangement links TRBV10-3 to TRBJ1-2; D is ambiguous. V lost 0 bases to trimming and J lost 2 bases, with 4 bases between them. Per germline, CDR1 ENHRY and CDR2 SYGVKD. This CDR3 spans 13 amino acids. CDR3 sequence reads: CAISESRNYGYTF. The CDR3 region has the DNA TGTGCCATCAGTGAGTCCAGGAACTATGGCTACACCTTC.